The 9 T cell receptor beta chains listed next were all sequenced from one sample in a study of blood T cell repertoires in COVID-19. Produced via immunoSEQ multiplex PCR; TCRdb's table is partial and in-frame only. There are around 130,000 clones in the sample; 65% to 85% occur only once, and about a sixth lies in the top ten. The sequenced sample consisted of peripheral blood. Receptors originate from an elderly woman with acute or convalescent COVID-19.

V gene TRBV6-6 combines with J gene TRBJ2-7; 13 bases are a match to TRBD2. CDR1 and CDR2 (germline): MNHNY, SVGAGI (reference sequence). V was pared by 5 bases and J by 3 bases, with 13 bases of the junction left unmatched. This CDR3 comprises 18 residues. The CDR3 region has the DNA TGTGCCAGCAGTCCCCGGACTCCTACTAGCGGGAGGGTCTACGAGCAGTACTTC. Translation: CASSPRTPTSGRVYEQYF.

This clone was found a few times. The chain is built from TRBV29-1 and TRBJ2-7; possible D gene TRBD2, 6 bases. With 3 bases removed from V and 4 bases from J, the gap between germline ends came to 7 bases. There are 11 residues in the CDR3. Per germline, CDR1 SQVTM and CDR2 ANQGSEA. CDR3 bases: TGCAGCGTTGATGGACTATACGAGCAGTACTTC. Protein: CSVDGLYEQYF.

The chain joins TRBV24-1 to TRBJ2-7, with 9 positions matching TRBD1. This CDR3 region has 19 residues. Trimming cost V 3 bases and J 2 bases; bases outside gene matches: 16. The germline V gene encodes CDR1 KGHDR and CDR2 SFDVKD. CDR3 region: CATSDPPRDRDLRTYEQYF. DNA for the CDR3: TGTGCCACCAGTGATCCTCCTCGGGACAGGGACTTGAGGACCTACGAGCAGTACTTC.

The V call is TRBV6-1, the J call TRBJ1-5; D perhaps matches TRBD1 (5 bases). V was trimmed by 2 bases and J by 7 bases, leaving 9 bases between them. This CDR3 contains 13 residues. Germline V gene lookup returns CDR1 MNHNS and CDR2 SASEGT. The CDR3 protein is CASSEQGGQPQHF. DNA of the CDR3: TGTGCCAGCAGTGAACAGGGAGGACAGCCCCAGCATTTT.

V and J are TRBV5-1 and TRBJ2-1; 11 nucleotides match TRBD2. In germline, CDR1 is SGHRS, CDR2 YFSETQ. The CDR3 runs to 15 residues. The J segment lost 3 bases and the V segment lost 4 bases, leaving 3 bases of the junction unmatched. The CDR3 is CASSPTSGSYNEQFF. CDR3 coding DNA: TGCGCCAGCAGCCCCACTAGCGGGAGCTACAATGAGCAGTTCTTC.

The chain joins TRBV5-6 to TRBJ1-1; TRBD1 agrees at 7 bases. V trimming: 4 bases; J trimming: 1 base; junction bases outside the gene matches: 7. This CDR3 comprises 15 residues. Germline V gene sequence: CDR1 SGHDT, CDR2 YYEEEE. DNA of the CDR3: TGTGCCAGCAGCGGTGGACAGGAAGGGAACACTGAAGCTTTCTTT. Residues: CASSGGQEGNTEAFF.

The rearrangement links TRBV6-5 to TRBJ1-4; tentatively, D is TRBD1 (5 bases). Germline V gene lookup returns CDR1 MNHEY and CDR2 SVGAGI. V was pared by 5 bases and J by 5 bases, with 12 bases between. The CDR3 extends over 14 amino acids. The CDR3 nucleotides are TGTGCCAGCAGTCGACAGCCCATCAATGAAAAACTGTTTTTT. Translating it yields CASSRQPINEKLFF.

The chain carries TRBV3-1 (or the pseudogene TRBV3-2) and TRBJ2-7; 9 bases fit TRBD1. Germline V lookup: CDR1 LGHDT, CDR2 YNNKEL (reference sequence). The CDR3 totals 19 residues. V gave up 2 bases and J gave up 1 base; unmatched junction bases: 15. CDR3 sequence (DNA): TGTGCCAGCAGCCAAAGTCCGATAACACCGGGACAGGGATCCTACGAGCAGTACTTC. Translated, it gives CASSQSPITPGQGSYEQYF.

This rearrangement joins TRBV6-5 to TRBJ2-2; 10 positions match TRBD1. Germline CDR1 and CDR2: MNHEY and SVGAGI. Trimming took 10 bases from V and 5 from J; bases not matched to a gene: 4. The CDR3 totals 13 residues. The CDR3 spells CANGDRGTGELFF. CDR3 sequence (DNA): TGTGCCAACGGGGACAGGGGAACCGGGGAGCTGTTTTTT.